Each of the 21 T cell receptor beta chains below was sequenced from the same sample in a study of cytomegalovirus exposure and HLA in healthy donors. PCR was performed using 60 Vbeta and 13 Jbeta primers. The repertoire was sequenced with immunoSEQ multiplex PCR; TCRdb's copy has only in-frame clones and lacks some. Here the sample spans 160,000 or so clones, approximately 83% being singletons. Specimen: PBMCs. These receptors came from a woman between 18 and 29 years old in good health and CMV-seronegative.

V gene TRBV9 combines with J gene TRBJ1-1; TRBD1 agrees at 8 bases. Trimming removed 3 bases from V and 1 base from J; junction bases left unmatched: 2. The CDR3 extends over 14 amino acids. Germline lookup yields CDR1 SGDLS and CDR2 YYNGEE. The CDR3 sequence: CASSAQGANTEAFF. CDR3 coding DNA: TGTGCCAGCAGCGCCCAGGGGGCGAACACTGAAGCTTTCTTT.

CDR3 residues: CASSNPRGNQPQHF. The CDR3 coding sequence is TGTGCCAGCAGTAACCCCAGGGGGAATCAGCCCCAGCATTTT. The genes are TRBV5-6 and TRBJ1-5; 7 bases line up with TRBD1. The germline CDR1 and CDR2 sequences are SGHDT and YYEEEE. Germline trimming cut 5 bases from V and 4 bases from J; bases unmatched to any gene: 6. CDR3 length: 14 residues.

This chain uses TRBV5-8 with TRBJ1-2; maybe TRBD1 (5 bases). V lost 2 bases and J lost 4, with 24 bases in between. The CDR3 totals 18 residues. Germline CDR1 reads SGHTS; CDR2 reads YDEGEE. In DNA, the CDR3 is TGTGCCAGCAGCTTAGGGGTTTCCGTCCAAACGGCAGGCTATGGCTACACCTTC. As protein: CASSLGVSVQTAGYGYTF.

V usage is TRBV6-5 and J usage is TRBJ2-7, with D tentatively TRBD2 (5 bases). V was clipped by 0 bases and J by 7 bases, with 16 bases between them. The CDR3 contains 15 residues. From germline, CDR1 is MNHEY and CDR2 SVGAGI. CDR3 protein: CASSYSRFHPGEQYF. The CDR3 DNA sequence: TGTGCCAGCAGTTACTCAAGGTTTCATCCGGGGGAGCAGTACTTC.

Worth noting for this clone: Mismatch with germline at one junction end may stem from a read error. This chain connects TRBV2 to TRBJ1-2; 7 bases are shared with TRBD1. Germline V lookup: CDR1 SNHLY, CDR2 FYNNEI. This CDR3 contains 11 residues. The CDR3 region has the DNA TGCTTTCAGACAGGGAACTATGGCTACACCTTC. Translated: CFQTGNYGYTF.

The chain uses TRBV7-2 and TRBJ2-1; a weak D match, TRBD2 (6 bases). In germline, CDR1 is SGHTA, CDR2 FQGNSA. The V and J ends lost 5 bases and 8 bases respectively, with 16 bases between them. The CDR3 has 14 amino acids. The CDR3 loop is CASSDRSGGDEQFF. In nucleotides, the CDR3 is TGTGCCAGCAGCGACCGTAGCGGCGGGGATGAGCAGTTCTTC.

This chain uses TRBV30 with TRBJ1-1; no firm D call. Germline assignment: CDR1 GTSNPN and CDR2 SVGIG (reference sequence). This CDR3 is built from 11 residues. The germline V and J ends were trimmed by 5 bases and 1 base, with 5 bases remaining between them. For the CDR3, the DNA is TGTGCCTGGGACAAGAACACTGAAGCTTTCTTT. Its translation: CAWDKNTEAFF.

The gene calls are TRBV18 and TRBJ1-5, with a weak D call TRBD1 (6 bases). V gave up 6 bases and J gave up 2 bases, with 14 bases separating them. The CDR3 contains 15 residues. Germline CDR1 is KGHSH and CDR2 is LQKENI. The CDR3 spells CASSQWGGGNQPQHF. The CDR3 bases are TGTGCCAGCTCTCAGTGGGGGGGCGGCAATCAGCCCCAGCATTTT.

The V gene is TRBV4-1, the J gene TRBJ2-1; no reliable D call. V dropped 4 bases and J dropped 9 bases, with 10 bases sitting between them. There are 12 residues in the CDR3. CDR1 and CDR2 (germline): MGHRA, YSYEKL. The CDR3 DNA follows: TGCGCCAGCAGCCCTACAGCACGTGAGCAGTTCTTC. Its translation is CASSPTAREQFF.

This rearrangement joins TRBV11-2 to TRBJ2-1, with a possible D match to TRBD2 (7 bases). V lost 5 bases and J 8 bases, leaving 25 bases between the germline ends. CDR3 size: 17 residues. CDR1 and CDR2 from the germline V gene are SGHAT and FQNNGV. In DNA, the CDR3 is TGTGCCAGCAGCCAACGAGCCGCGGGGGCCTTCTTCGATGAGCAGTTCTTC. Residues: CASSQRAAGAFFDEQFF.

Turning to this clone: The CDR3 does not close with the conserved phenylalanine or tryptophan, likely indicating a read error. The DNA is omitted, as the CDR3 cannot be located on it reliably, and the CDR3 follows TCRdb's listing. The chain combines TRBV6-1 with TRBJ2-7; TRBD2 is the table's D call, not checked against the DNA. From its first to its last residue, the CDR3 has 13 amino acids. CDR1 and CDR2 (germline): MNHNS, SASEGT. CDR3 residues: CTSSDLREPRYPS.

On this clone itself: The DNA is left out, because the CDR3 cannot be placed on it with certainty; the CDR3 is given as TCRdb lists it. This chain links TRBV6-5 with TRBJ2-3; the D call of TRBD1 is as the table states it, not checked on the DNA. The CDR3 totals 16 residues, both ends included. Germline V gives CDR1 MNHEY, CDR2 SVGAGI. The CDR3: CASSSSTDLSTDTQYF.

In its sample, this clone was seen a few times. This chain links TRBV5-6 with TRBJ2-3; 8 nucleotides line up with TRBD1. The V segment lost 1 base and the J segment 2 bases; nucleotides outside the gene matches: 6. Germline loops: CDR1 SGHDT, CDR2 YYEEEE. The CDR3 contains 16 residues. The chain's CDR3 is CASSLIDRGITDTQYF. CDR3 DNA: TGTGCCAGCAGCTTGATAGACAGGGGAATCACAGATACGCAGTATTTT.

The V gene is TRBV5-1, the J gene TRBJ1-4; 8 bases align to TRBD1. The CDR3 spans 14 residues. The germline V gene encodes CDR1 SGHRS and CDR2 YFSETQ. Germline trimming cut 4 bases from V and 7 bases from J; bases unmatched to any gene: 6. The CDR3 nucleotides read TGCGCCAGCAGCCAAGGACAGGGTCGTGAAAAACTGTTTTTT. This sequence encodes CASSQGQGREKLFF.

The chain carries TRBV11-2 and TRBJ1-3; D uncertain. Trimming shortened V by 1 base and J by 7 bases, and 20 bases separated the two germline ends. The germline gives CDR1 SGHAT, CDR2 FQNNGV. CDR3 length equals 17 residues. CDR3 sequence: CASSLVSGQYFENTIYF. CDR3 coding DNA: TGTGCCAGCAGCTTAGTGAGTGGGCAGTACTTCGAGAACACCATATATTTT.

This clone was seen a single time. V and J are TRBV4-2 and TRBJ2-1; 9 bases are a match to TRBD2. The trim removed 0 bases at V and 3 bases at J, leaving 3 bases unmatched. The CDR3 has 16 amino acids. CDR1 LGHNA and CDR2 YNFKEQ come from the germline V gene. The CDR3: CASSQDGLASYNEQFF. CDR3 in DNA: TGTGCCAGCAGCCAAGACGGACTAGCGAGCTACAATGAGCAGTTCTTC.

The chain uses TRBV6-5 and TRBJ1-2, with D possibly being TRBD1 (6 bases). From germline, CDR1 is MNHEY and CDR2 SVGAGI. The CDR3 sequence is 15 residues long. The V and J ends lost 6 bases and 8 bases respectively, with 22 bases between them. The CDR3: CASSGGQSYSDGYTF. CDR3 in DNA: TGTGCCAGCAGCGGTGGACAGTCATATTCCGACGGCTACACCTTC.

Turning to this clone: At one end, the junction sequence differs from germline, possibly due to a read error. V is TRBV7-7 and J is TRBJ2-1, with 11 bases matching TRBD2. This CDR3 contains 14 residues. Germline loops: CDR1 SSHAT, CDR2 FNYEAQ (reference sequence). The CDR3 nucleotides are TGTGCTAGCAGCTTAGGGACTAGCGGCAATGAGCAGTTCTTC. This sequence encodes CASSLGTSGNEQFF. Full variable domain (remainder filled in from reference TRBV7-7 and TRBJ2-1): GAGVSQSPRYKVTKRGQDVTLRCDPISSHATLYWYQQALGQGPEFLTYFNYEAQPDKSGLPSDRFSAERPEGSISTLTIQRTEQRDSAMYRCASSLGTSGNEQFFGPGTRLTVL.

The chain employs TRBV7-6 and TRBJ2-5; 7 bases align to TRBD1. Trimming removed 4 bases from V and 7 bases from J; junction bases left unmatched: 6. From germline, CDR1 is SGHVS and CDR2 FNYEAQ. The CDR3 runs to 13 residues. CDR3 nucleotide sequence: TGTGCCAGCAGCTCCACAGGGGCCGGGACCCAGTACTTC. Protein: CASSSTGAGTQYF. Drawing the rest from reference TRBV7-6 and TRBJ2-5, the complete variable domain is GAGVSQSPRYKVTKRGQDVALRCDPISGHVSLYWYRQALGQGPEFLTYFNYEAQQDKSGLPNDRFSAERPEGSISTLTIQRTEQRDSAMYRCASSSTGAGTQYFGPGTRLLVL.

The chain joins TRBV5-4 to TRBJ1-1, with D possibly matching TRBD1 (6 bases). Germline V gene data show CDR1 as SGHNT and CDR2 as YYREEE (reference sequence). The CDR3 runs to 11 residues. The V end was cut by 3 bases, the J end by 7 bases, with 7 bases between. The CDR3 bases are TGTGCCAGCAGCTACAGGGATGAAGCTTTCTTT. Its protein is CASSYRDEAFF.

The V and J genes are TRBV7-8 and TRBJ1-5; possible D gene TRBD1, 6 bases. Between the trimmed V and J ends, which lost 4 bases and 0 bases, there was a span of 13 bases. The CDR3 length is 16 residues. The germline gives CDR1 SGHVS, CDR2 FQNEAQ. For the CDR3, the DNA is TGTGCCAGCAGCTCCGAGGGGGGGCTTAGCAATCAGCCCCAGCATTTT. Its protein product is CASSSEGGLSNQPQHF.